Below, one T cell receptor (beta chain) is given with its context. The antigen it binds to is not known. Base qualities are missing; no much larger clone stands one base away. This sample was taken from a study of blood T cell repertoires in COVID-19 (dated by TCRdb to about 2020). About the study as a whole: Collaborator samples came from the United States, Italy and Spain and covered acute and convalescent phases of COVID-19. The prospective study material was composed of cDNA or gDNA derived from T cells, B-cell-depleted T cells, or PBMCs. Subjects who had been exposed to COVID-19, were actively infected with it, or had recovered from it provided the deeply sampled blood TCRbeta repertoires that made up the dataset. The repertoires were made available in a free public database intended to serve as a resource for research on the immune response to SARS-CoV-2. Samples came from the ongoing ImmuneRACE study (first 160 participants) plus 1,254 subjects from 6 global collaborators. The sample metadata nearly always contained a de-identified subject ID, COVID-19 status, age in years and sex. Where available, HLA class I and class II types were obtained from metadata supplied by the sample provider rather than from assay-based typing. Paper-wide results and their limitations: How much clinical and demographic metadata was included differed by source and by participant, and the metadata was provided uncurated.

The immunoSEQ Assay, a bias-controlled multiplex PCR, was used to amplify TCRbeta CDR3 regions from genomic DNA. As for the authors' bioinformatics: Within the assay, amplification of reference gene primers was used to estimate how many nucleated cells each sample contained. Sequence reads were collapsed and filtered to measure the absolute abundance of every unique TCRbeta CDR3 rearrangement. For each sample, productive Simpson clonality was calculated as the square root of Simpson's diversity index across productive rearrangements. TCRdb took this table from immuneACCESS and kept in-frame rearrangements with V and J called. Such tables lack part of the clones; where checked against another copy, unresolved V genes explain under half of the gap, and the rest is unexplained. That table gives V, J and clone size, and the DNA gave D and trimming. Across this sample there are about 64,000 clones, with around 80% seen only once. The ten largest make up around 12% of the sample.

For CDR1 and CDR2, the germline V gene (reference sequence) lists LNHDA and SQIVND. The germline ends are 11 bases apart after V is trimmed by 4 bases and J by 7 bases. The CDR3 has 13 amino acids, counting the end cysteine and phenylalanine. The entry retains the CDR3 DNA only, 39 bases that are in frame from base 1. Whole blood was collected in K2EDTA tubes by collaborating institutions according to the institutions' own protocols. For TCRbeta analysis, collaborators shipped samples in one of three forms: frozen whole blood, isolated PBMCs, or DNA extracted from either of those sample types. The chain is encoded by TRBV19 joined to TRBJ2-1, and possibly TRBD2, on 6 matching bases. The material sequenced was peripheral blood. The TCR comes from a man older than 75 with acute or convalescent COVID-19. The CDR3 loop reads CASSSGAMNEQFF. At the DNA level, the sequence is TGTGCCAGTAGTAGCGGGGCCATGAATGAGCAGTTCTTC.